The 10 T cell receptor beta chains listed next were all sequenced from one sample in a study of identical twins. MiXCR was run by TCRdb on the 5' RACE reads, yielding one entry per CDR3 protein. Of some 690,000 distinct CDR3 sequences listed, about 20% are singletons. The same sample was also studied in work on T cells expressing NK-cell markers.

The sample consisted of PBMCs. Receptor source: a woman aged 18-29 years in good health.

This clonotype was seen a handful of times. The rearrangement links TRBV6-1 to TRBJ2-2, with 8 bases aligning to TRBD1. There are 15 residues in the CDR3. Germline loops: CDR1 MNHNS, CDR2 SASEGT. J was trimmed by 5 bases and V by 6 bases; bases with no gene match: 8. CDR3 bases: TGTGCCAGCAGACCCCAGGGGGCGCCGACCGGGGAGCTGTTTTTT. Its protein is CASRPQGAPTGELFF.

The chain combines TRBV10-3 with TRBJ2-3; D is unresolved. V lost 10 bases to trimming and J lost 1 base, with 18 bases between them. There are 15 residues in the CDR3. CDR1 and CDR2 from the germline V gene are ENHRY and SYGVKD. The CDR3 here is CATLDRAYGTDTQYF. The CDR3 DNA sequence: TGTGCCACCTTGGATAGGGCTTACGGCACAGATACGCAGTATTTT.

This clonotype was observed a few times. This rearrangement joins TRBV5-1 to TRBJ2-3; D is unresolved. V lost 0 bases and J lost 2, with 10 bases in between. The CDR3 has 15 amino acids. Germline assignment: CDR1 SGHRS and CDR2 YFSETQ. The CDR3 protein is CASSLVSGPTDTQYF. CDR3 in DNA: TGCGCCAGCAGCTTGGTTTCAGGCCCCACAGATACGCAGTATTTT.

The genes are TRBV14 and TRBJ2-1, with 7 bases that match TRBD1. V dropped 1 base and J dropped 5; count of bases not matched to a gene: 8. Germline V gene data show CDR1 as SGHDN and CDR2 as FVKESK. This CDR3 region has 16 residues. The CDR3: CASSQVWDRAHNEQFF. The CDR3 nucleotides read TGTGCCAGCAGCCAAGTTTGGGACAGAGCGCACAATGAGCAGTTCTTC.

This clonotype was counted at least ten times. This chain links TRBV20-1 with TRBJ1-1; D not resolved. The V end was cut by 6 bases, the J end by 1 base, with 15 bases between. The CDR3 runs to 14 residues. The germline V gene has CDR1 DFQATT and CDR2 SNEGSKA (reference sequence). The CDR3 loop is CSAARIRGNTEAFF. The CDR3 nucleotides read TGCAGTGCCGCCCGAATCCGGGGGAACACTGAAGCTTTCTTT.

This clonotype came up a few times. The chain employs TRBV20-1 and TRBJ1-1; D might be TRBD1 (5 bases). Trimming shortened V by 3 bases and J by 13 bases, and 15 bases separated the two germline ends. The CDR3 loop spans 11 amino acids. CDR1 and CDR2 from the germline V gene are DFQATT and SNEGSKA (reference sequence). DNA for the CDR3: TGCAGTGCTAGGGACATATCTATCGGTTTCTTT. Translation gives CSARDISIGFF.

This clonotype occurred a few times. The V and J genes are TRBV4-3 and TRBJ2-1; D possibly matches TRBD1 or TRBD2 (5 bases each). Germline-derived CDR1 and CDR2 are LGHNA and YSLEER. The V gene lost 1 base and the J gene lost 0 bases, with 16 bases spanning the gap. There are 18 residues in the CDR3. CDR3 coding DNA: TGCGCCAGCAGCCAAGGGGGCCATAGCGCGAGCTCCTACAATGAGCAGTTCTTC. Translating gives CASSQGGHSASSYNEQFF.

This clonotype was seen a few times. This chain connects TRBV5-6 to TRBJ2-7; D possibly uses TRBD1 or TRBD2 (5 bases each). The germline V gene has CDR1 SGHDT and CDR2 YYEEEE. Trimming stripped 6 bases from V and 2 bases from J, with 15 bases between. The CDR3 contains 14 residues. CDR3 amino acids: CASTFGTLTYEQYF. The CDR3 DNA is TGTGCCAGCACCTTCGGGACCCTCACCTACGAGCAGTACTTC.

CDR3 in DNA: TGCGCCAGCAGCTTAGGTGGGACAGGGCTTTCCTACGAGCAGTACTTC. This codes for CASSLGGTGLSYEQYF. The genes are TRBV5-1 and TRBJ2-7; TRBD1 matches at 9 bases. The CDR3 runs to 16 residues. CDR1 and CDR2 from the germline V gene are SGHRS and YFSETQ. Trimming at V came to 2 bases and at J to 1 base, leaving 7 bases not matched to a gene.

This clonotype appeared many times. The V gene is TRBV7-2, the J gene TRBJ1-1; unclear D gene. Germline values: CDR1 SGHTA, CDR2 FQGNSA. V gave up 0 bases and J gave up 0 bases, with 8 bases separating them. The CDR3 consists of 15 residues. The CDR3 DNA follows: TGTGCCAGCAGCTTAGCTACCCGGCTGAACACTGAAGCTTTCTTT. It codes for CASSLATRLNTEAFF.